This T cell receptor beta chain was captured in a study of blood T cell repertoires in COVID-19. Assay used: immunoSEQ multiplex PCR; TCRdb lists only in-frame clones, some missing. The sample yields about 190,000 clones, roughly 89% seen once. The V gene end was trimmed by 5 bases and the J gene end by 7 bases; junction bases not matched to a gene: 6. The CDR3 covers 14 residues. Germline values: CDR1 SGHKS, CDR2 YYEKEE (reference sequence). The sequenced sample was peripheral blood. The receptor was isolated from a man aged 40-49 years with acute or convalescent COVID-19. The chain couples TRBV5-5 to TRBJ1-4; 9 positions agree with TRBD1. CDR3 sequence (DNA): TGTGCCAGCAGTCCTGGGACAGGGAGTGAAAAACTGTTTTTT. Translation: CASSPGTGSEKLFF.